This TCR beta chain was sequenced during a study of cytomegalovirus exposure and HLA in healthy donors. This PCR relied on a set of 60 Vbeta primers and 13 Jbeta primers. Assay used: immunoSEQ multiplex PCR; TCRdb lists only in-frame clones, some missing. The data contain more than 80,000 clones, roughly 70% of them singletons. Study conclusions and caveats: TCR beta sequences reportedly predicted most subjects' HLA-A and HLA-B alleles accurately. The availability of immune exposure information extended only to CMV serostatus. What a later analysis showed was that several of the most significant clusters appeared linked to common viral pathogens.

This clone was observed a handful of times. What it binds is not known. Looked up from germline, CDR1 is LNHDA and CDR2 is SQIVND (reference sequence). The CDR3 has 16 amino acids. The V end was cut by 10 bases, the J end by 0 bases, with 19 bases between. Specimen: PBMCs. The sequence was obtained from a male donor in good health and CMV-seropositive. This chain uses TRBV19 with TRBJ1-5; TRBD1 is a possible D gene (5 bases). CDR3 bases: TGTGCCACCCTAAGGGAGGGACCAGTTAGCAATCAGCCCCAGCATTTT. This codes for CATLREGPVSNQPQHF.